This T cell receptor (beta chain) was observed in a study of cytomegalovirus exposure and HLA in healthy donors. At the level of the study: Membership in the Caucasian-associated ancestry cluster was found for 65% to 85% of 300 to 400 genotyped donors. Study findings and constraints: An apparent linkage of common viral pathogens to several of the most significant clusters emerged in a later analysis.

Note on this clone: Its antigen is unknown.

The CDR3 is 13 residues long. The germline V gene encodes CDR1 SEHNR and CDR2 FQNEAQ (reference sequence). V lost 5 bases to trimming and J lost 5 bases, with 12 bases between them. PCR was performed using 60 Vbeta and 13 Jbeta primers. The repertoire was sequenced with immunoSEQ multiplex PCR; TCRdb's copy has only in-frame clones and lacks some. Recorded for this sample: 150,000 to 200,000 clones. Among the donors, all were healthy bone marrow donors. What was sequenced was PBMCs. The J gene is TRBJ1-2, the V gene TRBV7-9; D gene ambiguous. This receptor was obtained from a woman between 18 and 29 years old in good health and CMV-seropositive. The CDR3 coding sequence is TGTGCCAGCAGCCCCGGCGGCACGTATGGCTACACCTTC. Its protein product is CASSPGGTYGYTF. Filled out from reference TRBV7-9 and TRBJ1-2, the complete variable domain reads DTGVSQNPRHKITKRGQNVTFRCDPISEHNRLYWYRQTLGQGPEFLTYFQNEAQLEKSRLLSDRFSAERPKGSFSTLEIQRTEQGDSAMYLCASSPGGTYGYTFGSGTRLTVV.